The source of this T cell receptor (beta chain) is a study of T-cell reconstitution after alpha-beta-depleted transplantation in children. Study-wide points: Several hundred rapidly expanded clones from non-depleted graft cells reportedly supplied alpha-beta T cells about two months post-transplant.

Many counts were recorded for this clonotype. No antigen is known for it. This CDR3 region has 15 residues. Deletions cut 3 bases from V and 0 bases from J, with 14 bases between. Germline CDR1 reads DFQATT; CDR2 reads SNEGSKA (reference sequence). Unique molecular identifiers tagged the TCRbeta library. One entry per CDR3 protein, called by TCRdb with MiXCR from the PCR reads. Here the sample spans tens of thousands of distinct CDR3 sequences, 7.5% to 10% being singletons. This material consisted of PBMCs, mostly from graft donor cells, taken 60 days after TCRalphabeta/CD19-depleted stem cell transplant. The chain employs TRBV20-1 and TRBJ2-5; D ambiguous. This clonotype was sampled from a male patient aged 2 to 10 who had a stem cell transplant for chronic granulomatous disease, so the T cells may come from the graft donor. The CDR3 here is CSASFGARNQETQYF. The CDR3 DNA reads TGCAGTGCTAGCTTCGGAGCGAGAAACCAAGAGACCCAGTACTTC.